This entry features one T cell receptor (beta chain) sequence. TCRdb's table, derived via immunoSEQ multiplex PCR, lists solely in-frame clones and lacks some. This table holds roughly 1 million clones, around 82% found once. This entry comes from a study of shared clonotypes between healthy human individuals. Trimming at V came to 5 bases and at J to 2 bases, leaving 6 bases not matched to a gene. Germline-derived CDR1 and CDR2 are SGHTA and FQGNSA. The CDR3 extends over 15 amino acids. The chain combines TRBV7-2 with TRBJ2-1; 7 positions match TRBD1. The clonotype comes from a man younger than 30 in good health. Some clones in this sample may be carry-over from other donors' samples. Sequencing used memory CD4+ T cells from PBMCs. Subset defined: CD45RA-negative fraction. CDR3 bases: TGTGCCAGCAGCGGAAGGCAGGGGGCCTACAATGAGCAGTTCTTC. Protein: CASSGRQGAYNEQFF.